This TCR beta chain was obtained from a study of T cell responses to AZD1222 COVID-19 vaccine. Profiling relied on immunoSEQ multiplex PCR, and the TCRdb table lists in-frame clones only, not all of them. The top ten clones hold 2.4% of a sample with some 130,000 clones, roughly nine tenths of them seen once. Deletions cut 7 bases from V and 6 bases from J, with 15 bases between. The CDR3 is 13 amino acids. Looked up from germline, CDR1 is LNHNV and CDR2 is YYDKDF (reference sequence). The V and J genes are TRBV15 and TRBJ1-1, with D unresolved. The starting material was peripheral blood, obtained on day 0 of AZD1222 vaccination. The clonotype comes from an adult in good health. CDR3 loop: CATKSKQVAEAFF. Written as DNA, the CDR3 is TGTGCCACCAAAAGTAAGCAGGTGGCTGAAGCTTTCTTT.